Below, 23 T cell receptor beta chains from the same sample are listed, as sequenced in a study of early T cells in non-severe SARS-CoV-2 infection. From the 5' RACE reads, TCRdb called clonotypes with MiXCR, one entry per CDR3 protein. The table shows 60,000 to 80,000 distinct CDR3 sequences, with more than 9% occurring only once. Sequenced input: whole blood. These receptors were obtained from an adult who was a healthcare worker with PCR-confirmed SARS-CoV-2 infection or an uninfected control (not recorded which).

The chain uses TRBV6-5 and TRBJ2-1, with 8 bases that match TRBD2. V lost 8 bases and J lost 13; bases outside the gene matches: 28. The CDR3 spans 18 residues. The germline V gene has CDR1 MNHEY and CDR2 SVGAGI. This CDR3 reads CASHPRELIAGLDEYQFF. The CDR3 bases are TGTGCCAGCCACCCTAGGGAGCTTATAGCGGGGCTTGACGAGTACCAGTTCTTC.

This clonotype was counted at least ten times. The chain joins TRBV3-1 to TRBJ2-1; D may be TRBD1 or TRBD2 (5 bases each). In germline, CDR1 is LGHDT, CDR2 YNNKEL (reference sequence). The CDR3 loop spans 15 amino acids. V dropped 4 bases and J dropped 6 bases, with 16 bases sitting between them. In nucleotides, the CDR3 is TGTGCCAGCAGCCGCGCGGGTTTTGGGGCCAATGAGCAGTTCTTC. Protein: CASSRAGFGANEQFF.

This clonotype was counted between two and nine times. The gene calls are TRBV2 and TRBJ1-3; TRBD1 matches at 7 bases. Germline values: CDR1 SNHLY, CDR2 FYNNEI. V shed 4 bases, J shed 4 bases, and the junction held 10 bases outside the gene matches. CDR3 length: 16 residues. The CDR3 bases are TGTGCCAGCAGTGTTACAGGGGCCCTGGTCGGAAACACCATATATTTT. It codes for CASSVTGALVGNTIYF.

This clonotype was recorded many times. The genes are TRBV11-2 and TRBJ2-5, with a weak D call TRBD2 (5 bases). The CDR3 covers 13 residues. The germline V and J ends were trimmed by 1 base and 3 bases, with 6 bases remaining between them. From germline, CDR1 is SGHAT and CDR2 FQNNGV. This CDR3 reads CASSLGGEETQYF. CDR3 DNA sequence: TGTGCCAGCAGCTTAGGGGGAGAAGAGACCCAGTACTTC.

This clonotype was detected ten times or more. The CDR3 DNA follows: TGCAGTGCTGACAGGGGGAGCAATGAAAAACTGTTTTTT. This gives the protein CSADRGSNEKLFF. The chain employs TRBV20-1 and TRBJ1-4; 9 bases align to TRBD1. This CDR3 is 13 amino acids long. Germline CDR1 is DFQATT and CDR2 is SNEGSKA (reference sequence). V dropped 5 bases and J dropped 5; count of bases not matched to a gene: 3.

This clonotype was counted at least ten times. V usage is TRBV13 and J usage is TRBJ1-1, with D perhaps matching TRBD1 (5 bases). Germline CDR1 PRHDT, CDR2 FYEKMQ (reference sequence). The V end was cut by 5 bases, the J end by 11 bases, with 15 bases between. The CDR3 has 12 amino acids. The CDR3 sequence is CASSPGTPGAFF. For the CDR3, the DNA is TGTGCCAGCAGCCCCGGGACCCCCGGGGCTTTCTTT. The variable domain in full, with the rest retrieved from reference TRBV13 and TRBJ1-1, is AAGVIQSPRHLIKEKRETATLKCYPIPRHDTVYWYQQGPGQDPQFLISFYEKMQSDKGSIPDRFSAQQFSDYHSELNMSSLELGDSALYFCASSPGTPGAFFGQGTRLTVV.

V and J are TRBV28 and TRBJ2-1; 12 nucleotides line up with TRBD2. The V and J ends lost 6 bases and 9 bases, in that order; junction bases with no gene match: 6. The CDR3 sequence is 14 residues long. The germline V gene encodes CDR1 MDHEN and CDR2 SYDVKM. CDR3 in amino acids: CASRTSGRVAEQFF. CDR3 sequence (DNA): TGTGCCAGCAGGACTAGCGGGAGAGTAGCTGAGCAGTTCTTC.

The chain joins TRBV20-1 to TRBJ2-7; D is perhaps TRBD2 (6 bases). V was clipped by 3 bases and J by 8 bases, with 20 bases between them. CDR3 length equals 14 residues. CDR1 DFQATT and CDR2 SNEGSKA come from the germline V gene (reference sequence). The CDR3 DNA is TGCAGTGCTAGGGAGGGACTTAGTAGCGTGAAGCAGTACTTC. Its translation is CSAREGLSSVKQYF.

This sequence joins TRBV20-1 and TRBJ1-5; 10 nucleotides match TRBD1. With 6 bases clipped from V and 1 base from J, the junction kept 12 bases outside the gene matches. This CDR3 region has 17 residues. CDR1 and CDR2 (germline): DFQATT, SNEGSKA (reference sequence). The CDR3 reads CSAWTGGFSNSNQPQHF. The CDR3 coding sequence is TGCAGTGCCTGGACAGGGGGTTTCTCAAACAGCAATCAGCCCCAGCATTTT.

This clonotype was recorded at least ten times. V and J are TRBV5-1 and TRBJ2-1; TRBD2 matches at 11 bases. The CDR3 has 19 amino acids. V was pared by 0 bases and J by 1 base, with 9 bases of the junction left unmatched. The germline V gene has CDR1 SGHRS and CDR2 YFSETQ. Written as DNA, the CDR3 is TGCGCCAGCAGCTTGGGGCTAGCGGGAGGAAGGGGATCCTACAATGAGCAGTTCTTC. Its translation: CASSLGLAGGRGSYNEQFF.

This clonotype was seen ten or more times. The genes are TRBV20-1 and TRBJ2-5; a weak D match, TRBD2 (7 bases). V lost 4 bases to trimming and J lost 5 bases, with 14 bases between them. Per germline, CDR1 DFQATT and CDR2 SNEGSKA (reference sequence). The CDR3 totals 13 residues. The CDR3 loop is CSATRGGMETQYF. In nucleotides, the CDR3 is TGCAGTGCTACAAGGGGGGGGATGGAGACCCAGTACTTC.

This clonotype was observed a few times. DNA of the CDR3: TGCGCCAGCAGTGAGAACAGGGGAGGAGAGACCCAGTACTTC. This translates into CASSENRGGETQYF. The V and J genes are TRBV10-1 and TRBJ2-5; the D gene is possibly TRBD1 (7 bases). The V gene's germline CDR1 is WNHNN and CDR2 SYGVQD (reference sequence). The CDR3 sequence is 14 residues long. The V end was cut by 2 bases, the J end by 4 bases, with 11 bases between.

This clonotype showed up just a few times. The V gene is TRBV3-1, the J gene TRBJ2-2, with D possibly being TRBD1 or TRBD2 (5 bases each). Germline assignment: CDR1 LGHDT and CDR2 YNNKEL (reference sequence). With 3 bases removed from V and 7 bases from J, the gap between germline ends came to 15 bases. This CDR3 is 15 amino acids long. In nucleotides, the CDR3 is TGTGCCAGCAGCCACGGGACCTTTAGGATCGGGGAGCTGTTTTTT. This sequence encodes CASSHGTFRIGELFF.

This clonotype turned up a few times. The chain uses TRBV7-7 and TRBJ2-7; possible D gene TRBD2, 5 bases. The germline V gene has CDR1 SSHAT and CDR2 FNYEAQ (reference sequence). The CDR3 sequence is 13 residues long. V was pared by 3 bases and J by 6 bases, with 12 bases between. CDR3 nucleotide sequence: TGTGCCAGCAGCTTCGCTAGGGAGTCCGAGCAGTACTTC. Translated: CASSFARESEQYF.

In this sample, this clonotype turned up many times. The gene calls are TRBV20-1 and TRBJ2-3; 7 positions match TRBD2. In germline, CDR1 is DFQATT, CDR2 SNEGSKA (reference sequence). CDR3 size: 14 residues. V lost 5 bases and J lost 2; bases outside the gene matches: 7. The CDR3 DNA sequence: TGCAGTGCTGGGGGGAGGGGAATCACAGATACGCAGTATTTT. This translates into CSAGGRGITDTQYF.

This clonotype appeared many times. The rearrangement uses TRBV19 and TRBJ1-2, with D maybe TRBD1 (5 bases). Trimming took off 3 bases at V and 4 bases at J, with 9 bases between the two ends. The length of the CDR3 is 13 residues. Per germline, CDR1 LNHDA and CDR2 SQIVND (reference sequence). In nucleotides, the CDR3 is TGTGCCAGTAGTATGGGACTGTTCTATGGCTACACCTTC. Amino acids: CASSMGLFYGYTF.

The rearrangement uses TRBV2 and TRBJ2-3, with 9 bases identical to TRBD1. The trim removed 9 bases at V and 5 bases at J, leaving 12 bases unmatched. The CDR3 has 15 residues. Germline V lookup: CDR1 SNHLY, CDR2 FYNNEI. DNA for the CDR3: TGTGCCAGAAAAAGCAGGGACAGGGTAGGAGATACGCAGTATTTT. It yields the protein CARKSRDRVGDTQYF.

Many counts were recorded for this clonotype. The rearrangement links TRBV28 to TRBJ2-6; no firm D call. Trimming left V 6 bases short and J 3 bases short, with 6 bases between. The CDR3 is made up of 13 amino acids. Per germline, CDR1 MDHEN and CDR2 SYDVKM. This chain's CDR3 is CASSLDGANVLTF. DNA of the CDR3: TGTGCCAGCAGCTTAGATGGGGCCAACGTCCTGACTTTC.

Ten or more counts support this clonotype. CDR3 protein: CASSVEAGGFGTEAFF. CDR3 nucleotide sequence: TGTGCCAGCAGCGTCGAGGCAGGGGGCTTCGGCACTGAAGCTTTCTTT. The chain has TRBV9 and TRBJ1-1; 8 bases line up with TRBD1. The ends lost 2 bases at V and 4 bases at J; junction bases unmatched: 10. CDR1 SGDLS and CDR2 YYNGEE come from the germline V gene. CDR3 length: 16 amino acids.

The chain uses TRBV20-1 and TRBJ2-3, with 7 bases lining up with TRBD2. The CDR3 loop spans 14 amino acids. With 1 base clipped from V and 6 bases from J, the junction kept 7 bases outside the gene matches. The germline gives CDR1 DFQATT, CDR2 SNEGSKA (reference sequence). The CDR3 reads CSARGTGAGDTQYF. As DNA, the CDR3 is TGCAGTGCTAGAGGGACGGGAGCGGGGGATACGCAGTATTTT.

The chain joins TRBV9 to TRBJ2-3; TRBD2 matches 7 bases. V shed 0 bases and J 8 bases; nucleotides not matched to a gene: 9. Germline CDR1 reads SGDLS; CDR2 reads YYNGEE. This CDR3 region has 15 residues. The CDR3 protein is CASSVDSGALGTQYF. DNA for the CDR3: TGTGCCAGCAGCGTAGACAGCGGGGCCCTGGGTACGCAGTATTTT.

The V call is TRBV20-1, the J call TRBJ2-7, with D perhaps matching TRBD2 (6 bases). Germline CDR1 is DFQATT and CDR2 is SNEGSKA (reference sequence). V was trimmed by 1 base and J by 3 bases, leaving 13 bases between them. CDR3 length equals 14 residues. CDR3 nucleotides: TGCAGTGCTAGAGCAGGCGGAGGGCACTACGAGCAGTACTTC. Translating gives CSARAGGGHYEQYF.

The V gene is TRBV28, the J gene TRBJ2-7, with a tentative D call TRBD2 (6 bases). The germline V gene has CDR1 MDHEN and CDR2 SYDVKM. There are 13 residues in the CDR3. V lost 5 bases, J lost 7 bases, and 15 bases lay in between. The CDR3 region is CASSPNREREQYF. CDR3 coding DNA: TGTGCCAGCAGTCCAAACCGGGAGAGGGAGCAGTACTTC.